Below are 29 T cell receptor beta chains sequenced from a single sample in a study of identical twins. TCRdb reprocessed the 5' RACE reads via MiXCR and lists one record per CDR3 protein. This table has 1.5 million to 2 million distinct CDR3 sequences, roughly 35% appearing once. Sequenced sample: cord blood. These TCRs come from a newborn girl in good health.

This clonotype turned up a few times. This chain links TRBV28 with TRBJ2-1; tentatively, D is TRBD1 (5 bases). V was shortened by 5 bases and J by 10 bases, with 15 bases between the two germline ends. Germline V CDR1 and CDR2: MDHEN, SYDVKM. This CDR3 has 13 amino acids. This CDR3 is CASSVYRTREQFF. CDR3 coding DNA: TGTGCCAGCAGTGTGTACAGGACCCGGGAGCAGTTCTTC.

This clonotype appeared a few times. In nucleotides, the CDR3 is TGCAGTGCTAGGGTTAGCGGGAGGTCGATAACAGAGACCCAGTACTTC. Its translation is CSARVSGRSITETQYF. V gene TRBV20-1 combines with J gene TRBJ2-4, with 10 bases fitting TRBD2. The J call may be wrong; the DNA end is better matched by TRBJ2-5. The CDR3 is 16 residues long. Germline CDR1 reads DFQATT; CDR2 reads SNEGSKA (reference sequence).

This clonotype has just a few counts. The rearrangement links TRBV25-1 to TRBJ1-5, with 11 bases matching TRBD1. V lost 4 bases to trimming and J lost 7 bases; unmatched junction nucleotides: 9. The CDR3 runs to 16 residues. CDR1 is MGHDK, CDR2 SYGVNS, per germline. This chain's CDR3 is CASSGPGQGGRQPQHF. The CDR3, as DNA: TGTGCCAGCAGTGGGCCGGGACAGGGGGGTAGGCAGCCCCAGCATTTT. Full variable domain (rest looked up from reference TRBV25-1 and TRBJ1-5): EADIYQTPRYLVIGTGKKITLECSQTMGHDKMYWYQQDPGMELHLIHYSYGVNSTEKGDLSSESTVSRIRTEHFPLTLESARPSHTSQYLCASSGPGQGGRQPQHFGDGTRLSIL.

In this sample, this clonotype turned up many times. V is TRBV29-1 and J is TRBJ1-6, with D maybe TRBD1 (5 bases). Germline V gene data show CDR1 as SQVTM and CDR2 as ANQGSEA. The CDR3 totals 15 residues. The V and J ends lost 3 bases and 3 bases respectively, with 12 bases between them. DNA of the CDR3: TGCAGCGTTGAGGGGGACCGCAACTATAATTCACCCCTCCACTTT. Translation gives CSVEGDRNYNSPLHF.

The rearrangement links TRBV12-3 or TRBV12-4 to TRBJ2-4; 7 bases are shared with TRBD1. The V gene end was trimmed by 7 bases and the J gene end by 2 bases; junction bases not matched to a gene: 11. There are 16 residues in the CDR3. CDR3 residues: CASTSLGGVSKNIQYF. CDR3 nucleotides: TGTGCCAGCACCTCCTTAGGGGGCGTATCCAAAAACATTCAGTACTTC.

The J gene is TRBJ1-1, the V gene TRBV2, with a weak D call TRBD1 (6 bases). CDR1 is SNHLY, CDR2 FYNNEI, per germline. This CDR3 spans 13 amino acids. V lost 7 bases to trimming and J lost 4 bases, with 13 bases between them. The CDR3, as DNA: TGTGCCAGCAACCAGGGGCTGGGCACTGAAGCTTTCTTT. This sequence encodes CASNQGLGTEAFF. Looking up the rest from reference TRBV2 and TRBJ1-1 gives the full variable domain: EPEVTQTPSHQVTQMGQEVILRCVPISNHLYFYWYRQILGQKVEFLVSFYNNEISEKSEIFDDQFSVERPDGSNFTLKIRSTKLEDSAMYFCASNQGLGTEAFFGQGTRLTVV.

This clonotype was counted at least ten times. The V gene is TRBV7-9, the J gene TRBJ2-1; 8 nucleotides line up with TRBD1. This CDR3 is 16 amino acids long. The J segment lost 3 bases and the V segment lost 2 bases, leaving 6 bases of the junction unmatched. Germline assignment: CDR1 SEHNR and CDR2 FQNEAQ (reference sequence). CDR3 bases: TGTGCCAGCAGCTTATCAGGGGGCGGCAGCTACAATGAGCAGTTCTTC. It specifies CASSLSGGGSYNEQFF. Full variable domain (remainder filled in from reference TRBV7-9 and TRBJ2-1): DTGVSQNPRHKITKRGQNVTFRCDPISEHNRLYWYRQTLGQGPEFLTYFQNEAQLEKSRLLSDRFSAERPKGSFSTLEIQRTEQGDSAMYLCASSLSGGGSYNEQFFGPGTRLTVL.

This clonotype showed up just a few times. The chain uses TRBV4-2 and TRBJ2-1; 12 nucleotides align to TRBD2. Trimming at V came to 1 base and at J to 7 bases, leaving 5 bases not matched to a gene. The CDR3 sequence is 16 residues long. The germline gives CDR1 LGHNA, CDR2 YNFKEQ. CDR3 DNA: TGTGCCAGCAGCCAAGTGACTAGCGGGGGTCGGAATGAGCAGTTCTTC. This sequence encodes CASSQVTSGGRNEQFF.

This clonotype was picked up a small number of times. The chain employs TRBV2 and TRBJ2-7; D is ambiguous. Between the trimmed V and J ends, which lost 7 bases and 4 bases, there was a span of 17 bases. CDR1 and CDR2 from the germline V gene are SNHLY and FYNNEI. This CDR3 comprises 14 residues. The CDR3 bases are TGTGCCAGCATGGCAGGAGACCCGCCTTACGAGCAGTACTTC. This encodes CASMAGDPPYEQYF. Variable domain in full (rest from reference TRBV2 and TRBJ2-7): EPEVTQTPSHQVTQMGQEVILRCVPISNHLYFYWYRQILGQKVEFLVSFYNNEISEKSEIFDDQFSVERPDGSNFTLKIRSTKLEDSAMYFCASMAGDPPYEQYFGPGTRLTVT.

In this sample, this clonotype turned up a few times. The V and J genes are TRBV27 and TRBJ2-7; 12 nucleotides align to TRBD2. The V gene's germline CDR1 is MNHEY and CDR2 SMNVEV (reference sequence). V gave up 8 bases and J gave up 6 bases; unmatched junction bases: 5. The CDR3 totals 13 residues. The CDR3 here is CASGRLAGVEQYF. The CDR3, as DNA: TGTGCCAGCGGAAGACTAGCGGGAGTCGAGCAGTACTTC.

The chain couples TRBV27 to TRBJ2-1, with TRBD2 matching 10 bases. Germline-derived CDR1 and CDR2 are MNHEY and SMNVEV (reference sequence). V lost 0 bases, J lost 2 bases, and 7 bases stayed unmatched. The CDR3 extends over 18 amino acids. The CDR3 DNA reads as TGTGCCAGCAGTTTATCCCGACTAGCGGGTCTCCCCTACAATGAGCAGTTCTTC. Translation: CASSLSRLAGLPYNEQFF.

About this clonotype itself: Given a much more abundant clone one base away, this may be a read error. The chain has TRBV5-4 and TRBJ2-1; D is ambiguous. Trimming pared 2 bases from V and 6 bases from J, leaving 6 bases between. Germline loops: CDR1 SGHNT, CDR2 YYREEE (reference sequence). The CDR3 has 12 amino acids. CDR3 sequence reads: CASSLPRNEQFF. CDR3 nucleotides: TGTGCCAGCAGCTTACCTCGCAATGAGCAGTTCTTC.

The genes are TRBV29-1 and TRBJ2-1; D is possibly TRBD2 (6 bases). The last part of the DNA fits TRBJ2-7 better; the J call may be wrong. Germline loops: CDR1 SQVTM, CDR2 ANQGSEA. The CDR3 is 13 amino acids. The CDR3 loop reads CSVDQGLYNEQYF. CDR3 nucleotides: TGCAGCGTTGATCAGGGACTCTACAATGAGCAGTACTTC.

The chain couples TRBV7-2 to TRBJ2-3, with unresolved D. The V and J ends lost 5 bases and 2 bases respectively, with 11 bases between them. CDR3 size: 14 residues. Germline lookup yields CDR1 SGHTA and CDR2 FQGNSA. The CDR3 here is CASSPQDATDTQYF. The CDR3 nucleotides read TGTGCCAGCAGCCCGCAGGACGCCACAGATACGCAGTATTTT.

This chain uses TRBV12-3 or TRBV12-4 with TRBJ2-6; tentative D call: TRBD2 (5 bases). Trimming left V 3 bases short and J 4 bases short, with 10 bases between. CDR3 length: 15 amino acids. CDR3 in amino acids: CASSFAAGGANVLTF. The CDR3, as DNA: TGTGCCAGCAGTTTTGCGGCGGGCGGGGCCAACGTCCTGACTTTC.

This clonotype occurred a few times. The V call is TRBV10-3, the J call TRBJ2-3; 11 nucleotides line up with TRBD2. With V trimmed by 7 bases and J by 3 bases, 6 bases remained unmatched. There are 15 residues in the CDR3. In germline, CDR1 is ENHRY, CDR2 SYGVKD. CDR3 loop: CAITATSGETDTQYF. The CDR3, as DNA: TGTGCCATCACTGCGACTAGCGGGGAGACAGATACGCAGTATTTT.

This clonotype was observed a handful of times. The chain combines TRBV10-1 with TRBJ2-3; a weak D match, TRBD2 (5 bases). Trimming took 3 bases from V and 4 from J, leaving 11 bases between them. CDR1 is WNHNN and CDR2 is SYGVQD in the germline V gene (reference sequence). The CDR3 has 14 amino acids. The CDR3 DNA is TGCGCCAGCAGTGAACCCCCAGCGGCAGATACGCAGTATTTT. The encoded protein is CASSEPPAADTQYF.

This clonotype was counted between two and nine times. This rearrangement joins TRBV20-1 to TRBJ1-2; tentatively, D is TRBD1 (5 bases). This CDR3 spans 11 amino acids. Trimming stripped 6 bases from V and 4 bases from J, with 9 bases between. Germline assignment: CDR1 DFQATT and CDR2 SNEGSKA (reference sequence). The CDR3 sequence is CSAAGVYGYTF. The CDR3 region has the DNA TGCAGTGCCGCGGGGGTCTATGGCTACACCTTC.

This clonotype appeared a few times. V is TRBV10-2 and J is TRBJ1-6; D is ambiguous. Germline V lookup: CDR1 WSHSY, CDR2 SAAADI. With 6 bases removed from V and 7 bases from J, the gap between germline ends came to 10 bases. This CDR3 has 13 amino acids. The CDR3 sequence: CASRRGENSPLHF. CDR3 bases: TGCGCCAGCAGGCGGGGAGAAAATTCACCCCTCCACTTT.

This clonotype occurred a few times. The chain joins TRBV20-1 to TRBJ2-7, with 8 bases lining up with TRBD2. Germline assignment: CDR1 DFQATT and CDR2 SNEGSKA (reference sequence). V lost 5 bases and J lost 2; bases outside the gene matches: 17. This CDR3 is built from 17 residues. CDR3 protein: CSASRGVALAAAYEQYF. CDR3 nucleotides: TGCAGTGCTTCGCGAGGTGTAGCACTAGCGGCAGCCTACGAGCAGTACTTC.

This chain connects TRBV20-1 to TRBJ2-6, with no clear D. CDR1 and CDR2 (germline): DFQATT, SNEGSKA (reference sequence). The CDR3 totals 13 residues. Trimming shortened V by 6 bases and J by 4 bases, and 10 bases separated the two germline ends. CDR3 sequence (DNA): TGCAGTGCGACACTTTACGGGGCCAACGTCCTGACTTTC. Amino acids: CSATLYGANVLTF.

This clonotype was counted a few times. V gene TRBV27 combines with J gene TRBJ2-5; D is unclear. The germline V and J ends were trimmed by 1 base and 0 bases, with 3 bases remaining between them. Germline lookup yields CDR1 MNHEY and CDR2 SMNVEV (reference sequence). The CDR3 is 13 residues long. The CDR3 nucleotides read TGTGCCAGCAGTTTATATAACCAAGAGACCCAGTACTTC. As protein: CASSLYNQETQYF.

The rearrangement links TRBV7-9 to TRBJ1-2; D uncertain. CDR1 SEHNR and CDR2 FQNEAQ come from the germline V gene (reference sequence). This CDR3 spans 18 amino acids. V lost 2 bases to trimming and J lost 6 bases, with 25 bases between them. CDR3 residues: CASSLSASRPLGGDGYTF. The DNA for the CDR3 is TGTGCCAGCAGCTTATCAGCCAGCCGGCCACTGGGAGGCGATGGCTACACCTTC.

The J gene is TRBJ2-7, the V gene TRBV18; D tentatively fits TRBD1 or TRBD2 (6 bases each). CDR3 length equals 14 residues. Germline loops: CDR1 KGHSH, CDR2 LQKENI. V lost 3 bases and J lost 3, with 12 bases in between. CDR3 sequence: CASSPGGSGYEQYF. In DNA form, the CDR3 reads TGTGCCAGCTCACCGGGGGGCAGCGGCTACGAGCAGTACTTC.

As for this clonotype: An end of the junction does not agree with germline; a read error may underlie this. The chain uses TRBV5-6 and TRBJ2-1; D not resolved. This CDR3 region has 14 residues. The germline V gene has CDR1 SGHDT and CDR2 YYEEEE. The DNA of the CDR3 is TGTGCCAGCAGCTTGGGGCGGTCCTTCAATGAGCAGTTCTTC. Translated, it gives CASSLGRSFNEQFF.

This sequence joins TRBV27 and TRBJ2-1, with 10 bases aligning to TRBD1. V trimming: 5 bases; J trimming: 3 bases; junction bases outside the gene matches: 4. Germline assignment: CDR1 MNHEY and CDR2 SMNVEV (reference sequence). The CDR3 contains 15 residues. The CDR3: CASSRGTGVYNEQFF. CDR3 bases: TGTGCCAGCAGTCGCGGGACAGGGGTCTACAATGAGCAGTTCTTC.

This chain uses TRBV7-2 with TRBJ2-1; 8 bases are a match to TRBD2. The CDR3 length is 15 residues. V shed 1 base, J shed 6 bases, and the junction held 5 bases outside the gene matches. CDR1 and CDR2 from the germline V gene are SGHTA and FQGNSA. The CDR3 is CASSLVPGGPNEQFF. In DNA form, the CDR3 reads TGTGCCAGCAGCTTAGTTCCGGGGGGGCCCAATGAGCAGTTCTTC.

This clonotype has only a few counts. The chain couples TRBV5-1 to TRBJ2-1; the match to TRBD2 covers 13 bases. V gave up 4 bases and J gave up 8 bases; unmatched junction bases: 6. CDR1 and CDR2 (germline): SGHRS, YFSETQ. The CDR3 is 15 amino acids. The CDR3 DNA follows: TGCGCCAGCAGCGCGACTAGCGGGAGGAGGGATGAGCAGTTCTTC. It codes for CASSATSGRRDEQFF.

This chain links TRBV5-1 with TRBJ1-2, with 9 positions matching TRBD1. The CDR3 contains 15 residues. Germline V CDR1 and CDR2: SGHRS, YFSETQ. V shed 9 bases, J shed 6 bases, and the junction held 15 bases outside the gene matches. As DNA, the CDR3 is TGCGCCACCAGACCCGGGACAGGGCTCAACAATGGCTACACCTTC. This sequence encodes CATRPGTGLNNGYTF.